This T cell receptor beta chain was recorded in a study of T cells after yellow fever vaccination. This clonotype was seen ten or more times. Generation of TCR cDNA used 5'RACE template switching (which added a universal primer site and UMIs). One entry per CDR3 protein, called by TCRdb with MiXCR from the 5' RACE reads. The repertoire holds 150,000 to 200,000 distinct CDR3 sequences, with roughly 6.2% as singletons. This material consisted of CD4+ T cells sorted from PBMCs, taken on the day of the first yellow fever vaccination. This TCR derives from a man aged 18 to 35 who received the YFV17D yellow fever vaccine.

The CDR3: CASSLRLAGGQPLTDTQYF. The DNA for the CDR3 is TGTGCCAGCAGCTTGCGACTAGCGGGGGGGCAGCCTCTCACAGATACGCAGTATTTT. The chain carries TRBV5-4 and TRBJ2-3, with 14 positions matching TRBD2. After removal of 1 base from V and 2 bases from J, the junction contained 9 bases not matched to a gene. The CDR3 spans 19 residues. The germline gives CDR1 SGHNT, CDR2 YYREEE (reference sequence).